Shown below are 6 T cell receptor beta chains from a single sample sequenced in a study of blood T cells in healthy people across ages. The use of a sample-barcoded 5' primer and a J-beta primer mix characterized a second PCR of about 7 to 12 cycles. TCRdb ran MiXCR on the 5' RACE reads and lists one entry per CDR3 protein. The table lists about 590,000 distinct CDR3 sequences, approximately 30% of them singletons. The sequenced material came from blood. All receptors derive from a woman older than 75 in good health.

This clonotype was detected only once. A much larger clone lies one base from this, so it may be a read error. The V and J genes are TRBV20-1 and TRBJ2-5; unclear D gene. CDR3 length: 11 amino acids. Per the germline V gene, CDR1 is DFQATT and CDR2 is SNEGSKA (reference sequence). V lost 5 bases, J lost 7 bases, and 11 bases lay in between. Here the CDR3 reads CSAGRAGTQYF. In DNA, the CDR3 is TGCAGTGCTGGACGGGCAGGGACCCAGTACTTC.

This clonotype was picked up a small number of times. A single base separates this from a much larger clone, so it may be a read error. In nucleotides, the CDR3 is TGCAGTGCTAGTTCGACAGGGGCCACCACAGATACGCAGTATTTT. The encoded protein is CSASSTGATTDTQYF. V gene TRBV20-1 combines with J gene TRBJ2-3; the match to TRBD1 covers 8 bases. This CDR3 has 15 residues. V shed 3 bases and J 2 bases; nucleotides not matched to a gene: 7. Germline CDR1 and CDR2: DFQATT and SNEGSKA (reference sequence).

A note on this clonotype: This may be a read error: a much more frequent sequence differs by one nucleotide. This chain joins TRBV18 and TRBJ2-1, with D uncertain. The tail of the sequence fits TRBJ2-7 better, so the J call may be wrong. The CDR3 is 12 residues long. Per germline, CDR1 KGHSH and CDR2 LQKENI. CDR3 residues: CASSPKNNEQYF. The CDR3 region has the DNA TGTGCCAGCTCACCAAAAAACAATGAGCAGTACTTC.

This clonotype was picked up many times. V usage is TRBV24-1 and J usage is TRBJ2-3; D not resolved. CDR3 length equals 13 residues. Per germline, CDR1 KGHDR and CDR2 SFDVKD. The V gene lost 6 bases and the J gene lost 5 bases, with 11 bases spanning the gap. The chain's CDR3 is CATSRPGGDTQYF. The DNA of the CDR3 is TGTGCCACCAGTCGCCCAGGCGGAGATACGCAGTATTTT.

The table lists this clonotype with a few counts. This may arise from a read error, as a much more abundant clone is one base away. The chain employs TRBV6-1 and TRBJ2-1; a possible D gene is TRBD1 (5 bases). The germline V gene encodes CDR1 MNHNS and CDR2 SASEGT. The ends were cut back, 4 bases at V and 8 bases at J, with 12 bases in the middle. There are 13 residues in the CDR3. CDR3 nucleotide sequence: TGTGCCAGCAGTGTCAGGGCAGGAGATGAGCAGTTCTTC. It specifies CASSVRAGDEQFF.

Many counts were recorded for this clonotype. The chain employs TRBV20-1 and TRBJ2-7, with 11 bases fitting TRBD2. Germline CDR1 reads DFQATT; CDR2 reads SNEGSKA (reference sequence). This CDR3 comprises 15 residues. J lost 7 bases, V lost 2 bases, and 10 bases had no gene match. In nucleotides, the CDR3 is TGCAGTGCTAGAAGACGACTAGCGGGAAGGGGGGAGCAGTACTTC. Residues: CSARRRLAGRGEQYF.